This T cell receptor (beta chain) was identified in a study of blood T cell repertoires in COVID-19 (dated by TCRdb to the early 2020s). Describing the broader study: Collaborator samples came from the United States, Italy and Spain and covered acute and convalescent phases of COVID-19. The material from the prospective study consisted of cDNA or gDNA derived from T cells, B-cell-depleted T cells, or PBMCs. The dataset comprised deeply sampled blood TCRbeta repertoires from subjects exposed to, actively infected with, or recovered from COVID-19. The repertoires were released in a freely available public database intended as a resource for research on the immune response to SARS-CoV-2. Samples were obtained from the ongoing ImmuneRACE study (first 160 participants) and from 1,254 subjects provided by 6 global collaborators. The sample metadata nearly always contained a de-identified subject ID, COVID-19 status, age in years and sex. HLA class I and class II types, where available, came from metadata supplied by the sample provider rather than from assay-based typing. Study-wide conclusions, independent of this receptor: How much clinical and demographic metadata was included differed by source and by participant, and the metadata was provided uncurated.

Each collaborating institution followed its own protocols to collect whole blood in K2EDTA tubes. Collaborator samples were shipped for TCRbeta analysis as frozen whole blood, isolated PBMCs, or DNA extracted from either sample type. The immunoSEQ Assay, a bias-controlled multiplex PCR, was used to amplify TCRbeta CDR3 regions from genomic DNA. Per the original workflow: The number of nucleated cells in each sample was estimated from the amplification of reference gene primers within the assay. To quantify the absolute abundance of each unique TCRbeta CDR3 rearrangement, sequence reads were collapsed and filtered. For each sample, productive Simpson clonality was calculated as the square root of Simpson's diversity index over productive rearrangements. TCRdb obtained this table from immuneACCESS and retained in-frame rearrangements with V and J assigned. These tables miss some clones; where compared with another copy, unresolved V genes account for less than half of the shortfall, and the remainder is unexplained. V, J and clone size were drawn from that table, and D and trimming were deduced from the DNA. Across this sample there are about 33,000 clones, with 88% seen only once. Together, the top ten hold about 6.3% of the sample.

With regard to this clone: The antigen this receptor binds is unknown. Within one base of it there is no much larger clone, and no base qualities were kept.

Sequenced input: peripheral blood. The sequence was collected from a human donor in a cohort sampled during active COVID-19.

The DNA reads as follows: TGTGCCAGCAGCTTGGTCGACAGGAGGAGAGAGACCCAGTACTTC. Translation gives CASSLVDRRRETQYF. The chain couples TRBV5-6 to TRBJ2-5, with a weak D call of TRBD1 (6 bases match). Between the V and J ends, shortened by 0 bases and 4 bases respectively, the junction contains 13 bases. CDR1 and CDR2 are drawn from the germline V gene: SGHDT, YYEEEE. Inclusive of the bounding cysteine and phenylalanine, the CDR3 is 15 residues long. The read is trimmed to its CDR3 DNA, 45 bases read in frame from base 1.